This passage covers 8 T cell receptor beta chains from one sample sequenced in a study of OX40 agonist ivuxolimab in advanced cancers. Only in-frame clones appear in the TCRdb table, and some are missing; sequencing was by immunoSEQ multiplex PCR. The sample consists of about 36,000 clones, about 70% of them appearing once. The source material was CD4+ or CD8+ T cells sorted from blood, sampled in a trial of the OX40 agonist ivuxolimab. These receptors were obtained from an adult with an advanced solid tumor such as melanoma, head and neck, liver or kidney cancer.

CDR3 loop: CASSRDSPSTDTQYF. CDR3 DNA: TGTGCCAGCAGCAGGGACTCTCCCAGCACAGATACGCAGTATTTT. The rearrangement links TRBV28 to TRBJ2-3; possible D gene TRBD2, 6 bases. The CDR3 runs 15 residues. Trimming shortened V by 6 bases and J by 0 bases, and 13 bases separated the two germline ends. Germline values: CDR1 MDHEN, CDR2 SYDVKM.

The rearrangement uses TRBV5-1 and TRBJ2-5; TRBD1 matches at 9 bases. The last part of the DNA fits TRBJ2-7 better; the J call may be wrong. Germline CDR1 is SGHRS and CDR2 is YFSETQ. The CDR3 loop spans 14 amino acids. The CDR3 loop reads CASGGGQGSYEQYF. The CDR3 DNA reads TGCGCCAGCGGCGGGGGACAGGGTTCCTACGAGCAGTACTTC.

The chain couples TRBV7-8 to TRBJ2-4, with 7 bases aligning to TRBD1. V lost 5 bases to trimming and J lost 1 base; unmatched junction nucleotides: 11. CDR3 length equals 17 residues. The germline V gene encodes CDR1 SGHVS and CDR2 FQNEAQ. The CDR3, as DNA: TGTGCCAGCAGCCCCGAGGGGGCCGATCGGGCCAAAAACATTCAGTACTTC. Translating it yields CASSPEGADRAKNIQYF.

The table lists this clone with a few counts. The CDR3 nucleotides read TGTGCCAGTAGTCGACGAACAGATACGCAGTATTTT. Translating gives CASSRRTDTQYF. V gene TRBV19 combines with J gene TRBJ2-3, with D unresolved. Germline V gene data show CDR1 as LNHDA and CDR2 as SQIVND (reference sequence). The CDR3 runs 12 residues. Trimming shortened V by 5 bases and J by 3 bases, and 6 bases separated the two germline ends. The full variable domain, rest sourced from reference TRBV19 and TRBJ2-3, is DGGITQSPKYLFRKEGQNVTLSCEQNLNHDAMYWYRQDPGQGLRLIYYSQIVNDFQKGDIAEGYSVSREKKESFPLTVTSAQKNPTAFYLCASSRRTDTQYFGPGTRLTVL.

This rearrangement joins TRBV12-5 to TRBJ2-1; TRBD2 aligns across 13 bases. Germline CDR1 LGHNT, CDR2 FRNRAP. Losses at the gene ends were 5 bases for V and 6 bases for J; bases not matched to a gene: 7. The CDR3 consists of 16 residues. Here the CDR3 DNA reads TGTGCTAGTGGTGCCCCGGGACTAGCGGGGATCAATGAGCAGTTCTTC. It specifies CASGAPGLAGINEQFF.

The rearrangement uses TRBV5-4 and TRBJ2-1; a possible D gene is TRBD2 (6 bases). CDR3 length: 12 residues. V was cut by 2 bases and J by 8 bases, with 8 bases left in between. Germline CDR1 SGHNT, CDR2 YYREEE (reference sequence). CDR3 in DNA: TGTGCCAGCAGCTTCGGGGAGGATGAGCAGTTCTTC. Residues: CASSFGEDEQFF.

CDR3 in amino acids: CASSALTNTEAFF. The DNA for the CDR3 is TGTGCCAGCAGTGCCTTGACTAACACTGAAGCTTTCTTT. This chain connects TRBV6-1 to TRBJ1-1; no clear D. Germline CDR1 is MNHNS and CDR2 is SASEGT. Between the trimmed V and J ends, which lost 4 bases and 2 bases, there was a span of 8 bases. The CDR3 extends over 13 amino acids.

The V and J genes are TRBV6-1 and TRBJ2-7, with a weak D call TRBD1 (7 bases). Germline loops: CDR1 MNHNS, CDR2 SASEGT. There are 15 residues in the CDR3. V dropped 6 bases and J dropped 0 bases, with 15 bases sitting between them. The CDR3 sequence is CASSPGGLSSYEQYF. CDR3 in DNA: TGTGCCAGCAGCCCAGGGGGGCTAAGCTCCTACGAGCAGTACTTC.